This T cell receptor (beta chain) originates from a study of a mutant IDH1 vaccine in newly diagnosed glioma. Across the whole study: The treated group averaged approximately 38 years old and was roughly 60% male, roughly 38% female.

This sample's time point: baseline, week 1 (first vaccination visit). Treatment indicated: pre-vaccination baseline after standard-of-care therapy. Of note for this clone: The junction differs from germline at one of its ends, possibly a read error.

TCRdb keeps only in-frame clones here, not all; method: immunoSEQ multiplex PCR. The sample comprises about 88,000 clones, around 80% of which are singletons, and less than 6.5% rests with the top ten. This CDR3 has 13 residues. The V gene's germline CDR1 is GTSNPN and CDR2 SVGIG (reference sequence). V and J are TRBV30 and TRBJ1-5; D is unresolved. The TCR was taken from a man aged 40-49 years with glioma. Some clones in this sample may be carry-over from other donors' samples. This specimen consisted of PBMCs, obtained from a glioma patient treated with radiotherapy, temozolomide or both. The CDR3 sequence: CAWSAADNQPQHF. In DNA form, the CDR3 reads TGTGCTTGGAGTGCGGCCGATAATCAGCCCCAGCATTTT.